One sample yielded the 7 T cell receptor beta chains listed below, sequenced in a study of human T cells and chemical hapten exposure. Total RNA was isolated from whole blood that had not been fractionated. The library attached unique molecular identifiers to individual cDNA molecules. MiXCR, applied by TCRdb to the reads, yields one record per CDR3 protein. The sample yields about 120,000 distinct CDR3 sequences, 6.5% to 10% seen once. Sequencing used whole blood. The receptors stem from a human donor in good health. Some clones in this sample may be carry-over from other donors' samples.

This chain joins TRBV7-3 and TRBJ1-5, with D unclear. Looked up from germline, CDR1 is SGHTA and CDR2 is FQGTGA. V was clipped by 3 bases and J by 3 bases, with 6 bases between them. The CDR3 has 13 amino acids. The CDR3 region has the DNA TGTGCCAGCAGCTTCGGAGTCAATCAGCCCCAGCATTTT. Protein: CASSFGVNQPQHF.

This clonotype was counted at least ten times. This chain links TRBV10-3 with TRBJ2-1, with 7 bases aligning to TRBD2. CDR3 length: 13 residues. J gave up 10 bases and V 0 bases, and 3 bases lay outside the gene matches. Germline-derived CDR1 and CDR2 are ENHRY and SYGVKD. This CDR3 is CAISESRGDEQFF. CDR3 nucleotide sequence: TGTGCCATCAGTGAGTCACGGGGGGACGAGCAGTTCTTC.

This clonotype was seen ten or more times. The J gene is TRBJ1-1, the V gene TRBV10-3; D might be TRBD1 (5 bases). There are 15 residues in the CDR3. Trimming left V 5 bases short and J 1 base short, with 14 bases between. CDR1 is ENHRY, CDR2 SYGVKD, per germline. The CDR3 coding sequence is TGTGCCATCAGTCCTGGGGCCAGGGAGAACACTGAAGCTTTCTTT. Its protein product is CAISPGARENTEAFF.

In its sample, this clonotype was seen many times. The CDR3 sequence: CASRAGGSSTDTQYF. The CDR3 DNA follows: TGTGCCAGCCGGGCAGGGGGCTCCAGCACAGATACGCAGTATTTT. The chain has TRBV2 and TRBJ2-3; 8 bases map to TRBD1. CDR1 is SNHLY and CDR2 is FYNNEI in the germline V gene. The CDR3 covers 15 residues. The trim removed 8 bases at V and 0 bases at J, leaving 7 bases unmatched.

This clonotype showed up many times. The gene calls are TRBV6-5 and TRBJ1-3; no definite D call. The CDR3 sequence is 15 residues long. Germline CDR1 MNHEY, CDR2 SVGAGI. V was pared by 5 bases and J by 2 bases, with 13 bases between. The CDR3 region is CASSPGRITGNTIYF. The CDR3, as DNA: TGTGCCAGCAGTCCCGGACGGATAACTGGAAACACCATATATTTT.

This clonotype has ten or more counts. The chain recombines TRBV24-1 with TRBJ2-1, with D tentatively TRBD2 (5 bases). Germline CDR1 reads KGHDR; CDR2 reads SFDVKD. V gave up 4 bases and J gave up 7 bases, with 13 bases separating them. The CDR3 consists of 14 residues. As DNA, the CDR3 is TGTGCCACCAGTGACCCGGGATTGGGGAATGAGCAGTTCTTC. Translated, it gives CATSDPGLGNEQFF.

Only a few counts were recorded for this clonotype. The chain couples TRBV4-1 to TRBJ1-2; D uncertain. The CDR3 has 15 amino acids. Trimming removed 3 bases at V and 4 bases at J, with 15 bases between. Germline CDR1 reads MGHRA; CDR2 reads YSYEKL. The CDR3 DNA reads TGCGCCAGCAGCCACCCCCGGAAGGGCTCCTATGGCTACACCTTC. Encoded protein: CASSHPRKGSYGYTF.